The TCR beta chain described here comes from a study of T-cell reconstitution after alpha-beta-depleted transplantation in children. General study points: As was reported, about two months after transplant, alpha-beta T cells came from several hundred expanded graft clones.

Preparation of the TCRbeta library used unique molecular identifiers. TCRdb passed the PCR reads through MiXCR, listing each CDR3 protein once. This table holds 580,000 or so distinct CDR3 sequences, more than 20% found once. This CDR3 spans 18 amino acids. V trimming: 4 bases; J trimming: 0 bases; junction bases outside the gene matches: 8. Germline assignment: CDR1 MNHEY and CDR2 SVGAGI. On this clonotype: The antigen remains unidentified.

The source material was PBMCs, mostly from graft donor cells, sampled 360 days after TCRalphabeta/CD19-depleted stem cell transplant. This chain links TRBV6-5 with TRBJ2-6; 8 nucleotides align to TRBD1. This TCR was recovered from a boy younger than two who had a stem cell transplant for acute myeloid leukemia, so the T cells may come from the graft donor. CDR3 nucleotides: TGTGCCAGCAGTTGGGGGACAGGACTTAGCTCTGGGGCCAACGTCCTGACTTTC. It is translated as CASSWGTGLSSGANVLTF.